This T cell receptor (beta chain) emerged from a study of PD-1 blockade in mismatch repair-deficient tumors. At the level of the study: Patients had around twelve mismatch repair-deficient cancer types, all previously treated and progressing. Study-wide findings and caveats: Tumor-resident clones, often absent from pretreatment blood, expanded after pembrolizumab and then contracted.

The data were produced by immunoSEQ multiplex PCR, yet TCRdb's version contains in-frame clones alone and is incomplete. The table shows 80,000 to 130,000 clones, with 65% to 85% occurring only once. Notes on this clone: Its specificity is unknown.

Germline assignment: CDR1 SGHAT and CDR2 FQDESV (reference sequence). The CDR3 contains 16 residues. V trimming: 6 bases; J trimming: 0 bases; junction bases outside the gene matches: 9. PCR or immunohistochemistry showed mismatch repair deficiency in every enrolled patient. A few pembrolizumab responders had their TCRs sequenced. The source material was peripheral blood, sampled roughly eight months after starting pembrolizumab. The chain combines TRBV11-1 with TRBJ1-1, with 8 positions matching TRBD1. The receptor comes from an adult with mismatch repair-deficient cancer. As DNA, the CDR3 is TGTGCCAGCAGGTCCGGGACAGGTGGCATGAACACTGAAGCTTTCTTT. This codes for CASRSGTGGMNTEAFF.